Presented here are 10 T cell receptor beta chains from one specimen sequenced in a study of CD8+ T cells in alopecia areata. Treatment given: oral pan-JAK inhibitor, 5-10 mg twice daily. The sequencing template was cDNA reverse transcribed from extracted RNA. Generated by immunoSEQ multiplex PCR, the TCRdb table keeps only in-frame clones and is missing some. The table records hundreds of thousands of clones, 35% to 45% of them present only once. The input for sequencing was CD4+ T cells sorted from blood, taken at week 34, from a patient treated with tofacitinib. The receptors derive from a human donor with alopecia areata.

A word on this clone: Other DNA sequences in this specimen translate into the identical CDR3. The genes are TRBV9 and TRBJ1-4; possibly TRBD1 for D (6 bases). This CDR3 has 14 residues. CDR1 SGDLS and CDR2 YYNGEE come from the germline V gene. Trimming took off 4 bases at V and 4 bases at J, with 11 bases between the two ends. This CDR3 is CASSPRTDNEKLFF. The CDR3, as DNA: TGTGCCAGCAGCCCCAGGACAGATAATGAAAAACTGTTTTTT. The full variable domain, completed using reference TRBV9 and TRBJ1-4, is DSGVTQTPKHLITATGQRVTLRCSPRSGDLSVYWYQQSLDQGLQFLIQYYNGEERAKGNILERFSAQQFPDLHSELNLSSLELGDSALYFCASSPRTDNEKLFFGSGTQLSVL.

The J gene is TRBJ2-1, the V gene TRBV6-5; 10 bases agree with TRBD1. The V gene's germline CDR1 is MNHEY and CDR2 SVGAGI. Trimming removed 4 bases from V and 0 bases from J; junction bases left unmatched: 0. The CDR3 runs to 15 residues. CDR3 nucleotide sequence: TGTGCCAGCAGTTGGACAGGGGGCTCCTACAATGAGCAGTTCTTC. Protein product: CASSWTGGSYNEQFF.

The chain links TRBV5-1 to TRBJ1-4; a possible D gene is TRBD1 (5 bases). Trimming took off 4 bases at V and 5 bases at J, with 12 bases between the two ends. The V gene's germline CDR1 is SGHRS and CDR2 YFSETQ. There are 14 residues in the CDR3. In DNA form, the CDR3 reads TGCGCCAGCAGCCTTGCCCGGGACAATGAAAAACTGTTTTTT. Encoded protein: CASSLARDNEKLFF.

J is TRBJ2-7 and V is TRBV20-1; TRBD1 might be the D (6 bases). This CDR3 comprises 11 residues. V gave up 4 bases and J gave up 6 bases, with 10 bases separating them. The germline V gene encodes CDR1 DFQATT and CDR2 SNEGSKA (reference sequence). The CDR3 reads CSATTGREQYF. In DNA, the CDR3 is TGCAGTGCTACGACAGGTCGCGAGCAGTACTTC.

This chain uses TRBV6-1 with TRBJ2-7, with 9 bases identical to TRBD1. CDR1 MNHNS and CDR2 SASEGT come from the germline V gene. Trimming took 6 bases from V and 3 from J; bases not matched to a gene: 9. CDR3 length: 15 residues. CDR3 in DNA: TGTGCCAGCAGCGGAGCGACAGGGGGAAGCTACGAGCAGTACTTC. Amino acids: CASSGATGGSYEQYF.

The table lists this clone with a few counts. The chain employs TRBV7-9 and TRBJ2-1, with a tentative D call TRBD1 (6 bases). This CDR3 is built from 16 residues. Germline V CDR1 and CDR2: SEHNR, FQNEAQ (reference sequence). V dropped 5 bases and J dropped 0 bases, with 14 bases sitting between them. The CDR3 nucleotides read TGTGCCAGCAGCCCGGGACATTTCAGCTCCTACAATGAGCAGTTCTTC. Its protein is CASSPGHFSSYNEQFF.

Only a few counts were recorded for this clone. The rearrangement links TRBV5-1 to TRBJ2-7; 8 bases agree with TRBD2. The germline V gene has CDR1 SGHRS and CDR2 YFSETQ. The CDR3 covers 16 residues. J lost 3 bases, V lost 0 bases, and 8 bases had no gene match. This CDR3 reads CASSLDRTSGVYEQYF. The DNA of the CDR3 is TGCGCCAGCAGCTTGGATCGCACTAGCGGAGTCTACGAGCAGTACTTC. Combining the CDR3 with reference TRBV5-1 and TRBJ2-7 gives the whole variable domain KAGVTQTPRYLIKTRGQQVTLSCSPISGHRSVSWYQQTPGQGLQFLFEYFSETQRNKGNFPGRFSGRQFSNSRSEMNVSTLELGDSALYLCASSLDRTSGVYEQYFGPGTRLTVT.

V is TRBV6-1 and J is TRBJ1-5, with D tentatively TRBD1 (5 bases). Trimming pared 5 bases from V and 6 bases from J, leaving 14 bases between. This CDR3 is built from 14 residues. Germline V gene lookup returns CDR1 MNHNS and CDR2 SASEGT. The CDR3 reads CASSTGRVPQPQHF. The CDR3 coding sequence is TGTGCCAGCAGTACGGGCAGGGTCCCTCAGCCCCAGCATTTT.

The V and J genes are TRBV30 and TRBJ1-5; D uncertain. This CDR3 contains 17 residues. V was clipped by 2 bases and J by 0 bases, with 17 bases between them. Germline loops: CDR1 GTSNPN, CDR2 SVGIG (reference sequence). The CDR3 loop reads CAWSPTQAPYSNQPQHF. CDR3 sequence (DNA): TGTGCCTGGAGTCCTACCCAGGCACCGTATAGCAATCAGCCCCAGCATTTT.

The V and J genes are TRBV7-6 and TRBJ2-5, with TRBD2 matching 8 bases. The length of the CDR3 is 14 residues. The germline gives CDR1 SGHVS, CDR2 FNYEAQ. Trimming cost V 5 bases and J 5 bases; bases outside gene matches: 7. CDR3 nucleotides: TGTGCCAGCAGCATTAGCGGGAAGGGGGAGACCCAGTACTTC. Protein product: CASSISGKGETQYF.